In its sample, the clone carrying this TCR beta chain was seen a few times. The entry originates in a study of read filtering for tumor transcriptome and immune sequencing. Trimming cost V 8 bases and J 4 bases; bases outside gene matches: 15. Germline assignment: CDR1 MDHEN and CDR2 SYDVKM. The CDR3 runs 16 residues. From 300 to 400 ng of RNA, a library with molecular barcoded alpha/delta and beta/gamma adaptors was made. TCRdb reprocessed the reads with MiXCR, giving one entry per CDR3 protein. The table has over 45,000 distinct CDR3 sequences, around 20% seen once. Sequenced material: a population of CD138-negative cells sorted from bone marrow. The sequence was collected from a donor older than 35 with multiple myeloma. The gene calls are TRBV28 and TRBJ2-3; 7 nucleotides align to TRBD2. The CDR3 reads CASPPWGGPHPDTQYF. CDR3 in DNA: TGTGCCAGCCCTCCCTGGGGGGGACCGCACCCAGATACGCAGTATTTT.